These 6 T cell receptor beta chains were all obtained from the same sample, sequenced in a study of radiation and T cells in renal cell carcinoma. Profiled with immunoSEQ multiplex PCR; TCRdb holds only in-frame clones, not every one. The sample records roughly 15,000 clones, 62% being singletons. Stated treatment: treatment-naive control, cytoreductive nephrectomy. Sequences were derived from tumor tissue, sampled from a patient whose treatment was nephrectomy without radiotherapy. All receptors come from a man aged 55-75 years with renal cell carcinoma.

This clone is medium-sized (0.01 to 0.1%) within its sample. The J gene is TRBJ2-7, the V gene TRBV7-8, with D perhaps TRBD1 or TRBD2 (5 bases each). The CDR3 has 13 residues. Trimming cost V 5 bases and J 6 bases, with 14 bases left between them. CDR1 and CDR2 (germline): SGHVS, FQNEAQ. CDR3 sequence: CASSVGTSLEQYF. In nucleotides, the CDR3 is TGTGCCAGCAGCGTGGGGACGTCTCTCGAGCAGTACTTC.

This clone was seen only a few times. CDR3 DNA: TGTGCCAGCAGCTCACAGGTGAACACTGAAGCTTTCTTT. Translation: CASSSQVNTEAFF. The V call is TRBV4-2, the J call TRBJ1-1; D perhaps matches TRBD1 (5 bases). This CDR3 spans 13 amino acids. The germline gives CDR1 LGHNA, CDR2 YNFKEQ. V was pared by 5 bases and J by 0 bases, with 7 bases between.

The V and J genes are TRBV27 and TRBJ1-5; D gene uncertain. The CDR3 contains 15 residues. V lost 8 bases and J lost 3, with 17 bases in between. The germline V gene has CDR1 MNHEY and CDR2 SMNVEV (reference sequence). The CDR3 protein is CASRPGGSINQPQHF. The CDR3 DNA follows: TGTGCCAGCCGGCCTGGAGGCTCCATCAATCAGCCCCAGCATTTT.

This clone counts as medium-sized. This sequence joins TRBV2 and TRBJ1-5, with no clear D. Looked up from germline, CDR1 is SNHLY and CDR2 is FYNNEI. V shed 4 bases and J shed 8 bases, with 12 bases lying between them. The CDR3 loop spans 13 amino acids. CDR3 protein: CASSVSLGKPQHF. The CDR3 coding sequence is TGTGCCAGCAGTGTCAGCCTGGGTAAGCCCCAGCATTTT.

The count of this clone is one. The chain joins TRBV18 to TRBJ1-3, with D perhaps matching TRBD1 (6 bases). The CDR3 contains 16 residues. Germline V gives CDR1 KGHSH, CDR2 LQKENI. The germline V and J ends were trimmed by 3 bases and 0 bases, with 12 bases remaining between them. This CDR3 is CASSPSKDSSGNTIYF. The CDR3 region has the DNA TGTGCCAGCTCACCCTCTAAGGACAGCTCTGGAAACACCATATATTTT.

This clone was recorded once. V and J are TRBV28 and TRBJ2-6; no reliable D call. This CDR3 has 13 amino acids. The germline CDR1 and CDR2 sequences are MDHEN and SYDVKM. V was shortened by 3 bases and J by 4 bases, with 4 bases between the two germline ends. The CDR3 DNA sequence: TGTGCCAGCAGTTTGGCGGGGGCCAACGTCCTGACTTTC. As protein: CASSLAGANVLTF.